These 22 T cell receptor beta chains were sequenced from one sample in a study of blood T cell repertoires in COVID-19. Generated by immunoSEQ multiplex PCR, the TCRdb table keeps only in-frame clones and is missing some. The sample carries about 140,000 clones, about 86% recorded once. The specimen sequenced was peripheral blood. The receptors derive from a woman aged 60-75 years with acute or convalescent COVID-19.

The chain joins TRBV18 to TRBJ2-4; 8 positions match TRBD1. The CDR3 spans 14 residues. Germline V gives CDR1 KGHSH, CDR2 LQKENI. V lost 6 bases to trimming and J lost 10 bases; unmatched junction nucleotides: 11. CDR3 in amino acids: CASSPVLGQGIQYF. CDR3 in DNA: TGTGCCAGCTCGCCAGTTCTCGGACAGGGAATTCAGTACTTC.

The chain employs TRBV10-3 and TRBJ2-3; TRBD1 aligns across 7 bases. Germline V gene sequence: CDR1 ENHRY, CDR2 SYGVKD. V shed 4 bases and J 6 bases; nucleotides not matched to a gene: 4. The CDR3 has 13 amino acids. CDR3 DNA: TGTGCCATCAGTGGGACAGGACGTGATACGCAGTATTTT. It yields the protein CAISGTGRDTQYF.

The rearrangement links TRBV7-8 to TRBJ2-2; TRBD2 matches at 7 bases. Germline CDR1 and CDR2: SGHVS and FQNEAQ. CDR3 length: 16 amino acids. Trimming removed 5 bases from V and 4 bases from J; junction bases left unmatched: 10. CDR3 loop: CASSVDWREFTGELFF. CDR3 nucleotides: TGTGCCAGCAGCGTTGACTGGCGGGAGTTCACCGGGGAGCTGTTTTTT.

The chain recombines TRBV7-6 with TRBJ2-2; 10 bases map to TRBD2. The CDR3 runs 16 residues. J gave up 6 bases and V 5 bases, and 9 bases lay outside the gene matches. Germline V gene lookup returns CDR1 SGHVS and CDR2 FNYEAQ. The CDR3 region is CASSRLAGELSGELFF. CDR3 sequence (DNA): TGTGCCAGCAGCCGGCTAGCGGGAGAATTATCCGGGGAGCTGTTTTTT.

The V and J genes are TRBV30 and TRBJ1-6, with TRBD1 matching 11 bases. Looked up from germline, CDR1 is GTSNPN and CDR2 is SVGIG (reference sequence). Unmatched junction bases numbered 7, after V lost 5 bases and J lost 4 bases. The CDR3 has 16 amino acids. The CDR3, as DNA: TGTGCCTGGGTCGGGACAGGGGGATTTTATAATTCACCCCTCCACTTT. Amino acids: CAWVGTGGFYNSPLHF.

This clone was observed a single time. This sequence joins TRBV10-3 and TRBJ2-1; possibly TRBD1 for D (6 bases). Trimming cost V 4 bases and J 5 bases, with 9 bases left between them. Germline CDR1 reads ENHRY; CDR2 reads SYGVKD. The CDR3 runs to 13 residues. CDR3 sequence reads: CAISATGNNEQFF. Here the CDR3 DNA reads TGTGCCATCAGTGCCACAGGGAACAATGAGCAGTTCTTC.

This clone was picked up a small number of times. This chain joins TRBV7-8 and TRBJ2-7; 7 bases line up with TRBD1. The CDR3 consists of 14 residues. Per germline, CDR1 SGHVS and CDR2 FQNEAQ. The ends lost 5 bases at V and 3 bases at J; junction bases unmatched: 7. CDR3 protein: CASSNRDRLYEQYF. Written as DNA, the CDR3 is TGTGCCAGCAGCAACCGGGACAGACTCTACGAGCAGTACTTC.

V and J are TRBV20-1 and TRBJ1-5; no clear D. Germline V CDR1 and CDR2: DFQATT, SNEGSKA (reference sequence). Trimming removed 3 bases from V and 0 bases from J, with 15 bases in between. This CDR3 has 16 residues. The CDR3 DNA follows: TGCAGTGCTAGTTTCCGGTCAAGCTATAGCAATCAGCCCCAGCATTTT. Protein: CSASFRSSYSNQPQHF.

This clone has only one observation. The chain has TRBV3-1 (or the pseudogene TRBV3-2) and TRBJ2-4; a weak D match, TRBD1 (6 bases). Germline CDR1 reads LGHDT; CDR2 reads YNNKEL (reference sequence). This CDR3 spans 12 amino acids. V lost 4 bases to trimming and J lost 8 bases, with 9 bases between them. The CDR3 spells CASSPGQYIQYF. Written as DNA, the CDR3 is TGTGCCAGCAGCCCCGGACAGTACATTCAGTACTTC.

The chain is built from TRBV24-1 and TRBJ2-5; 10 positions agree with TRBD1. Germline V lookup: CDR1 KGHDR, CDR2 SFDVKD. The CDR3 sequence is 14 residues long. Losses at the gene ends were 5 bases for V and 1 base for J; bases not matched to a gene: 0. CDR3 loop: CATSGDRGQETQYF. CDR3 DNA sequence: TGTGCCACCAGTGGGGACAGGGGCCAAGAGACCCAGTACTTC.

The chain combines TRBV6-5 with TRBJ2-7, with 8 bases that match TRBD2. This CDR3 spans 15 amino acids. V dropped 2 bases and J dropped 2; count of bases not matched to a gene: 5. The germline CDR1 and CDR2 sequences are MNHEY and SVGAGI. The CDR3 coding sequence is TGTGCCAGCAGTTACCCCGGAGCGGGAGCCTACGAGCAGTACTTC. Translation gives CASSYPGAGAYEQYF.

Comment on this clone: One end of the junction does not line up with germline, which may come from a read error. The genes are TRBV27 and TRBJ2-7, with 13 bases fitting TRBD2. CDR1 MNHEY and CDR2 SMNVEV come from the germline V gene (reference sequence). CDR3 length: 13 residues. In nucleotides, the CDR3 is TGTGCCAGCAGTTTAGGTCCGGGACTAGCGGGGAACTTC. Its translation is CASSLGPGLAGNF.

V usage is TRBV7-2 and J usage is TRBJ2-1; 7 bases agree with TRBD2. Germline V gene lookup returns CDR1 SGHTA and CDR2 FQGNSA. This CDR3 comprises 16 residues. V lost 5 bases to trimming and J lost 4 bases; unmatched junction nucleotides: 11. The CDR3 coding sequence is TGTGCCAGCAGCGTTATGACCGGGACTACTTACAATGAGCAGTTCTTC. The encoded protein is CASSVMTGTTYNEQFF.

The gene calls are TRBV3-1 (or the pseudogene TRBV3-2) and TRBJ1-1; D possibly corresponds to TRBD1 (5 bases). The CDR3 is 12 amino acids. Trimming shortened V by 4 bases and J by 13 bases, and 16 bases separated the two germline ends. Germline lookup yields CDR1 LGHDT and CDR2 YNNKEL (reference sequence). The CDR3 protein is CASSPDRAGLFF. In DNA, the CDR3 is TGTGCCAGCAGCCCCGACCGGGCAGGGCTTTTCTTT.

The CDR3 DNA sequence: TGCGCCAGCAGCCTTACAGGGGGGTCAGATACGCAGTATTTT. It yields the protein CASSLTGGSDTQYF. The chain uses TRBV5-1 and TRBJ2-3, with TRBD1 matching 8 bases. CDR3 size: 14 residues. The V gene's germline CDR1 is SGHRS and CDR2 YFSETQ. Unmatched junction bases numbered 5, after V lost 4 bases and J lost 4 bases.

The CDR3 bases are TGCGCCAGCAGCCAAGATCGAGGGTCAGGCCAGCATTTT. Encoded protein: CASSQDRGSGQHF. The chain couples TRBV4-3 to TRBJ1-5, with no clear D. Per the germline V gene, CDR1 is LGHNA and CDR2 is YSLEER. CDR3 length: 13 amino acids. V lost 0 bases and J 12 bases, leaving 12 bases between the germline ends.

This chain's CDR3 is CASSNWAGGRQETQYF. In DNA, the CDR3 is TGTGCCAGCAGCAATTGGGCGGGGGGCCGGCAAGAGACCCAGTACTTC. V gene TRBV14 combines with J gene TRBJ2-5; 8 bases align to TRBD2. This CDR3 region has 16 residues. V shed 5 bases and J 2 bases; nucleotides not matched to a gene: 10. The germline V gene encodes CDR1 SGHDN and CDR2 FVKESK.

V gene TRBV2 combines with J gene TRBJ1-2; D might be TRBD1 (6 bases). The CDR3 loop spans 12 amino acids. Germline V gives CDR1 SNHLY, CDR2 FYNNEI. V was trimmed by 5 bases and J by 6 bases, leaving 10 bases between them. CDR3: CASSLQGDGYTF. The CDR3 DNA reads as TGTGCCAGCAGTCTACAGGGCGATGGCTACACCTTC.

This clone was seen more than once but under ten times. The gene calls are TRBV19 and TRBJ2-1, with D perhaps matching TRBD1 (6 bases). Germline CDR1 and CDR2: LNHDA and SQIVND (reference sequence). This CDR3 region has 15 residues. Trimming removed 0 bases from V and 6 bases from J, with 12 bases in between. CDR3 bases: TGTGCCAGTAGTATAGACCAGGGGCGCGGCAATGAGCAGTTCTTC. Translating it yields CASSIDQGRGNEQFF.

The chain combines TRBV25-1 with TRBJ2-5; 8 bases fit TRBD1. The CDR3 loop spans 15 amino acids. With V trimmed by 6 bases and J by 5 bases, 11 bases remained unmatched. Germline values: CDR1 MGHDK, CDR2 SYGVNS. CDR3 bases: TGTGCCAGCAGATCGGGGACAGGAAGGGGGGAGACCCAGTACTTC. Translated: CASRSGTGRGETQYF.

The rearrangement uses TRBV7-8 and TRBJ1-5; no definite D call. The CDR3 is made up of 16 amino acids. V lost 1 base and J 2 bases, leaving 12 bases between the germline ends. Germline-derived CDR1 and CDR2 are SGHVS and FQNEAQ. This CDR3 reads CASSLEAGPGNQPQHF. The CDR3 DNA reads TGTGCCAGCAGCTTAGAGGCAGGTCCGGGCAATCAGCCCCAGCATTTT.

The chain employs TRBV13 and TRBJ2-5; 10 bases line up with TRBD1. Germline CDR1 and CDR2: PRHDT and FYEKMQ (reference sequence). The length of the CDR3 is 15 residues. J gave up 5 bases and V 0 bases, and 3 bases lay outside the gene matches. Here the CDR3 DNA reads TGTGCCAGCAGCTTAGGAGGGACAGGGGTGGAGACCCAGTACTTC. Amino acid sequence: CASSLGGTGVETQYF. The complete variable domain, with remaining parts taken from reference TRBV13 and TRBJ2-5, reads AAGVIQSPRHLIKEKRETATLKCYPIPRHDTVYWYQQGPGQDPQFLISFYEKMQSDKGSIPDRFSAQQFSDYHSELNMSSLELGDSALYFCASSLGGTGVETQYFGPGTRLLVL.